One and the same sample provided the 21 T cell receptor beta chains below, sequenced in a study of OX40 agonist ivuxolimab in advanced cancers. TCRdb's copy holds only in-frame clones and misses some; the assay was immunoSEQ multiplex PCR. This sample has about 98,000 clones; 85% to 95% occur once, and the top ten carry around 0.3%. The specimen was CD4+ or CD8+ T cells sorted from blood, collected in a trial of the OX40 agonist ivuxolimab. The source is an adult with an advanced solid tumor such as melanoma, head and neck, liver or kidney cancer.

For this clone: The sample carries other DNA sequences with the same CDR3. The V and J genes are TRBV18 and TRBJ2-5; D not certain. The V end was cut by 3 bases, the J end by 1 base, with 6 bases between. The CDR3 has 13 amino acids. Germline CDR1 and CDR2: KGHSH and LQKENI. CDR3 coding DNA: TGTGCCAGCTCACCCAATCTCCAAGAGACCCAGTACTTC. Amino acid sequence: CASSPNLQETQYF.

The V and J genes are TRBV30 and TRBJ2-1, with D unclear. This CDR3 region has 14 residues. Trimming shortened V by 2 bases and J by 2 bases, and 10 bases separated the two germline ends. Germline CDR1 reads GTSNPN; CDR2 reads SVGIG (reference sequence). CDR3 sequence reads: CAWSRIQAYNEQFF. CDR3 bases: TGTGCCTGGAGTAGGATTCAGGCCTACAATGAGCAGTTCTTC. Full variable domain (remainder filled in from reference TRBV30 and TRBJ2-1): SQTIHQWPATLVQPVGSPLSLECTVEGTSNPNLYWYRQAAGRGLQLLFYSVGIGQISSEVPQNLSASRPQDRQFILSSKKLLLSDSGFYLCAWSRIQAYNEQFFGPGTRLTVL.

A few counts support this clone. DNA for the CDR3: TGTGCCAGCTCACCAATCGCGGATTCGGGCTATGGCTACACCTTC. Its protein is CASSPIADSGYGYTF. The J gene is TRBJ1-2, the V gene TRBV18; D is uncertain. V was cut by 2 bases and J by 4 bases, with 14 bases left in between. Germline V CDR1 and CDR2: KGHSH, LQKENI. CDR3 size: 15 residues.

In its sample, this clone was seen once. The chain is built from TRBV19 and TRBJ2-1, with a tentative D call TRBD1 (5 bases). The germline V gene encodes CDR1 LNHDA and CDR2 SQIVND (reference sequence). Trimming took 6 bases from V and 2 from J, leaving 14 bases between them. This CDR3 is built from 15 residues. DNA of the CDR3: TGTGCCAGTAGCCGGACACTCTCACCCTACAATGAGCAGTTCTTC. Amino acids: CASSRTLSPYNEQFF.

The chain is built from TRBV7-9 and TRBJ2-1; 7 bases map to TRBD2. The CDR3 sequence is 15 residues long. CDR1 is SEHNR, CDR2 FQNEAQ, per germline (reference sequence). The ends lost 3 bases at V and 5 bases at J; junction bases unmatched: 7. The chain's CDR3 is CASSLRSSGNNEQFF. Here the CDR3 DNA reads TGTGCCAGCAGCTTGCGGTCTAGCGGAAACAATGAGCAGTTCTTC.

The V and J genes are TRBV23-1 and TRBJ1-1, with D possibly matching TRBD1 (5 bases). TRBV23-1 is an ORF for which the function is uncertain. V shed 1 base and J shed 5 bases, with 20 bases lying between them. The CDR3 extends over 17 amino acids. The CDR3 spells CASSQFGARADETEAFF. CDR3 in DNA: TGCGCCAGCAGTCAATTCGGGGCCAGGGCCGACGAAACTGAAGCTTTCTTT.

J is TRBJ1-2 and V is TRBV4-2; unclear D gene. Trimming stripped 0 bases from V and 3 bases from J, with 11 bases between. The germline CDR1 and CDR2 sequences are LGHNA and YNFKEQ. The CDR3 spans 15 residues. The CDR3 sequence: CASSQEVGIHYGYTF. CDR3 sequence (DNA): TGTGCCAGCAGCCAAGAAGTGGGGATTCACTATGGCTACACCTTC.

This chain joins TRBV4-1 and TRBJ1-2, with D possibly matching TRBD1 (6 bases). Germline values: CDR1 MGHRA, CDR2 YSYEKL. The V end was cut by 4 bases, the J end by 3 bases, with 21 bases between. CDR3 length: 17 residues. CDR3 DNA: TGCGCCAGCAGCCCACTATTAGTACAGGGCCGGGACTATGGCTACACCTTC. Its translation is CASSPLLVQGRDYGYTF.

The chain carries TRBV19 and TRBJ1-5, with 12 bases that match TRBD1. V shed 7 bases, J shed 7 bases, and the junction held 8 bases outside the gene matches. The CDR3 has 15 residues. Looked up from germline, CDR1 is LNHDA and CDR2 is SQIVND (reference sequence). CDR3 nucleotides: TGTGCCAGTACCCCCGGGACAGGGGGCGAACAGCCCCAGCATTTT. This translates into CASTPGTGGEQPQHF. The variable domain in full, with the rest retrieved from reference TRBV19 and TRBJ1-5, is DGGITQSPKYLFRKEGQNVTLSCEQNLNHDAMYWYRQDPGQGLRLIYYSQIVNDFQKGDIAEGYSVSREKKESFPLTVTSAQKNPTAFYLCASTPGTGGEQPQHFGDGTRLSIL.

The chain employs TRBV30 and TRBJ1-1; D gene uncertain. The V end was cut by 2 bases, the J end by 1 base, with 11 bases between. The CDR3 runs 14 residues. Germline V gene lookup returns CDR1 GTSNPN and CDR2 SVGIG (reference sequence). The CDR3: CAWSTYRGNTEAFF. The CDR3 DNA is TGTGCCTGGAGTACCTATCGGGGGAACACTGAAGCTTTCTTT.

J is TRBJ2-7 and V is TRBV5-4, with 8 bases fitting TRBD2. Germline CDR1 and CDR2: SGHNT and YYREEE (reference sequence). The junction had 8 bases not matched to a gene; V was cut back by 4 bases and J by 5 bases. This CDR3 has 14 amino acids. DNA of the CDR3: TGTGCCAGCAGCCGGGGGACTAGTATCCACGAGCAGTACGTC. Translation: CASSRGTSIHEQYV.

The chain links TRBV4-2 to TRBJ1-2, with D perhaps TRBD1 (6 bases). V was pared by 4 bases and J by 4 bases, with 10 bases between. Germline lookup yields CDR1 LGHNA and CDR2 YNFKEQ. The length of the CDR3 is 13 residues. The CDR3 loop reads CASSPGQLYGYTF. CDR3 coding DNA: TGTGCCAGCAGCCCCGGACAGCTCTATGGCTACACCTTC.

The V and J genes are TRBV18 and TRBJ1-5; D ambiguous. Trimming took 3 bases from V and 2 from J, leaving 5 bases between them. Germline V gene data show CDR1 as KGHSH and CDR2 as LQKENI. This CDR3 comprises 13 residues. The CDR3 DNA is TGTGCCAGCTCACCGCTTCGCAATCAGCCCCAGCATTTT. It is translated as CASSPLRNQPQHF.

This clone was counted a single time. The chain joins TRBV5-8 to TRBJ1-1, with D possibly TRBD1 on 5 matching bases. The CDR3 consists of 14 residues. V was cut by 6 bases and J by 0 bases, with 12 bases left in between. The germline CDR1 and CDR2 sequences are SGHTS and YDEGEE. The CDR3 DNA sequence: TGTGCCAGCACACCCCGGGGGGTGAACACTGAAGCTTTCTTT. This translates into CASTPRGVNTEAFF. The variable domain in full, with the rest retrieved from reference TRBV5-8 and TRBJ1-1, is EAGVTQSPTHLIKTRGQQATLRCSPISGHTSVYWYQQALGLGLQFLLWYDEGEERNRGNFPPRFSGRQFPNYSSELNVNALELEDSALYLCASTPRGVNTEAFFGQGTRLTVV.

V usage is TRBV4-1 and J usage is TRBJ2-1; 9 nucleotides line up with TRBD2. The junction had 4 bases not matched to a gene; V was cut back by 0 bases and J by 4 bases. Germline V gives CDR1 MGHRA, CDR2 YSYEKL. This CDR3 is built from 16 residues. The CDR3 nucleotides read TGCGCCAGCAGCCAAGACCCTAGCGGGGATTACAATGAGCAGTTCTTC. Amino acid sequence: CASSQDPSGDYNEQFF.

The chain links TRBV6-5 to TRBJ1-2, with a possible D match to TRBD1 (5 bases). Trimming removed 6 bases at V and 14 bases at J, with 19 bases between. Germline values: CDR1 MNHEY, CDR2 SVGAGI. The CDR3 runs 12 residues. CDR3 region: CASSPLAQGGTF. The CDR3 coding sequence is TGTGCCAGCAGCCCCCTCGCGCAGGGTGGTACCTTC.

The chain combines TRBV5-1 with TRBJ2-1, with TRBD1 as a possible D gene (6 bases). Trimming stripped 7 bases from V and 4 bases from J, with 12 bases between. Germline CDR1 and CDR2: SGHRS and YFSETQ. The CDR3 extends over 13 amino acids. The CDR3 region has the DNA TGCGCCAGCCGTCAGGACAGTTACAATGAGCAGTTCTTC. Its protein product is CASRQDSYNEQFF.

The V and J genes are TRBV29-1 and TRBJ2-1; perhaps TRBD1 as D (6 bases). The CDR3 extends over 13 amino acids. CDR1 and CDR2 from the germline V gene are SQVTM and ANQGSEA. Trimming took 7 bases from V and 0 from J, leaving 10 bases between them. CDR3 nucleotides: TGCAGCGCCGCAGGGGTCTCCTACAATGAGCAGTTCTTC. Translation gives CSAAGVSYNEQFF.

The chain is built from TRBV30 and TRBJ1-2; 8 positions agree with TRBD1. Trimming took 0 bases from V and 8 from J; bases not matched to a gene: 5. The germline gives CDR1 GTSNPN, CDR2 SVGIG (reference sequence). The CDR3 contains 13 residues. The CDR3 sequence is CAWSVGQGLGYTF. CDR3 sequence (DNA): TGTGCCTGGAGTGTAGGACAGGGCCTGGGCTACACCTTC.

The chain uses TRBV9 and TRBJ2-1; D perhaps matches TRBD2 (5 bases). The CDR3 is 16 amino acids. V lost 0 bases and J lost 3, with 13 bases in between. Germline CDR1 SGDLS, CDR2 YYNGEE. Here the CDR3 reads CASSVGGRGHYNEQFF. CDR3 bases: TGTGCCAGCAGCGTAGGCGGCCGCGGGCACTACAATGAGCAGTTCTTC.

The rearrangement joins TRBV6-1 to TRBJ1-2; D unresolved. Germline lookup yields CDR1 MNHNS and CDR2 SASEGT. The ends were cut back, 5 bases at V and 8 bases at J, with 15 bases in the middle. CDR3 length equals 13 residues. This CDR3 reads CASSPAPARGYTF. CDR3 sequence (DNA): TGTGCCAGCAGTCCGGCCCCGGCGAGAGGCTACACCTTC.